This TCR beta chain was found in a study of blood T cell repertoires in COVID-19. About the research overall: PBMCs, B-cell-depleted T cells, or T cells provided the cDNA or gDNA that made up the material.

Original data processing: From reference gene primer amplification, estimates of nucleated cell counts were derived. Clones were sequenced by immunoSEQ multiplex PCR, and TCRdb holds only the in-frame ones, with some missing. Clone size and V and J calls were adopted from that table, with D and trimming inferred from the DNA. The sample lists roughly 150,000 clones; under 85% were seen once. Seattle researchers signed up patients amid active infection and tracked them longitudinally. From germline, CDR1 is LGHNT and CDR2 FRNRAP. The length of the CDR3 is 15 residues. Trimming removed 3 bases from V and 13 bases from J, with 25 bases in between.

The rearrangement joins TRBV12-5 to TRBJ2-7; maybe TRBD2 (5 bases). The sequence was obtained from a man older than 75 with COVID-19, enrolled during active disease. Sample: peripheral blood. The CDR3 nucleotides read TGTGCTAGTGGTTTAGCTACCACCGGGGTCGGTCGGCTCTACTTC. Its translation is CASGLATTGVGRLYF.